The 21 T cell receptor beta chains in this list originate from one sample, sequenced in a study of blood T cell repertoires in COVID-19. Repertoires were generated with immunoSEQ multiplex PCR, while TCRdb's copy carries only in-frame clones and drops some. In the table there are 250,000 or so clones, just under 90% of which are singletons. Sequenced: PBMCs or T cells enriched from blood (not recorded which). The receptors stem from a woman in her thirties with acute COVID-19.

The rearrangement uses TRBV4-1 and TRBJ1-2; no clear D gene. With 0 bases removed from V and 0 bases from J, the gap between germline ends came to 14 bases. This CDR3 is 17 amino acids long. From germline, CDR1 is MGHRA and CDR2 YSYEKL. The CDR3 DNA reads TGCGCCAGCAGCCAAGAATCTTATCTCGGGGCTAACTATGGCTACACCTTC. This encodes CASSQESYLGANYGYTF.

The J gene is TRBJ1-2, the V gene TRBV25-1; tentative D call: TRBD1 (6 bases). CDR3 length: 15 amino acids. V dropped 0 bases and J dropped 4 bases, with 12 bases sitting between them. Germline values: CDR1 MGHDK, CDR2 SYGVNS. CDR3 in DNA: TGTGCCAGCAGTGAATATAGGGGGTCGATCTATGGCTACACCTTC. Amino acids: CASSEYRGSIYGYTF.

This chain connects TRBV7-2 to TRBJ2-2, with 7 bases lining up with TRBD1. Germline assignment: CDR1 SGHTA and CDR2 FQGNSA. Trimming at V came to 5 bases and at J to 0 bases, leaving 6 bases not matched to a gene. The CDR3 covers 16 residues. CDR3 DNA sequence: TGTGCCAGCAGCATCCAAGGACAGGCGAACACCGGGGAGCTGTTTTTT. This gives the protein CASSIQGQANTGELFF. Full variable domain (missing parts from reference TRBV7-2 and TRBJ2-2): GAGVSQSPSNKVTEKGKDVELRCDPISGHTALYWYRQSLGQGLEFLIYFQGNSAPDKSGLPSDRFSAERTGGSVSTLTIQRTQQEDSAVYLCASSIQGQANTGELFFGEGSRLTVL.

This chain's CDR3 is CASSSGLAGVVGELFF. In nucleotides, the CDR3 is TGTGCCAGCAGCTCGGGACTAGCGGGAGTCGTAGGGGAGCTGTTTTTT. The chain has TRBV13 and TRBJ2-2, with TRBD2 matching over 14 bases. Germline V gene lookup returns CDR1 PRHDT and CDR2 FYEKMQ (reference sequence). The length of the CDR3 is 16 residues. V was pared by 4 bases and J by 8 bases, with 6 bases of the junction left unmatched.

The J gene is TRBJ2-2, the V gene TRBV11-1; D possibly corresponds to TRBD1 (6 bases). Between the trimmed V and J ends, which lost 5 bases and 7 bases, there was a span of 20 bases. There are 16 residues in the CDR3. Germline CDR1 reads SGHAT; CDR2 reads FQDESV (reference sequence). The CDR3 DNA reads TGTGCCAGCAGCCCGAACAGGGTAATGACCCTCGGGGAGCTGTTTTTT. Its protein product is CASSPNRVMTLGELFF.

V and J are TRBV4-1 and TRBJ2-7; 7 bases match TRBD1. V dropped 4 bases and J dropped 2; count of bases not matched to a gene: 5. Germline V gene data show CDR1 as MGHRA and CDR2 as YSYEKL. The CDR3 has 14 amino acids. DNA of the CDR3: TGCGCCAGCAGCCCGGGGACAGCACCCTACGAGCAGTACTTC. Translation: CASSPGTAPYEQYF.

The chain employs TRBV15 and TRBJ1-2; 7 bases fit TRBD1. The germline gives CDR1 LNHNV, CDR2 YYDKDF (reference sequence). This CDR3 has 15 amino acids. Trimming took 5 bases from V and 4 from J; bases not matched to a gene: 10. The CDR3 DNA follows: TGTGCCACCAGCGGCACAGGGGCGATGGGCTATGGCTACACCTTC. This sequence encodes CATSGTGAMGYGYTF. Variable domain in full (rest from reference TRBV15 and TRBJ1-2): DAMVIQNPRYQVTQFGKPVTLSCSQTLNHNVMYWYQQKSSQAPKLLFHYYDKDFNNEADTPDNFQSRRPNTSFCFLDIRSPGLGDTAMYLCATSGTGAMGYGYTFGSGTRLTVV.

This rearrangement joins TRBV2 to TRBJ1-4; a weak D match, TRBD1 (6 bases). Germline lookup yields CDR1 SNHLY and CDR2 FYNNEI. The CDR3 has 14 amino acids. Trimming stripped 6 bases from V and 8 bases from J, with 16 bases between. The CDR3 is CASSAQRQEEKLFF. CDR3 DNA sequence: TGTGCCAGCAGCGCACAGCGACAGGAAGAAAAACTGTTTTTT.

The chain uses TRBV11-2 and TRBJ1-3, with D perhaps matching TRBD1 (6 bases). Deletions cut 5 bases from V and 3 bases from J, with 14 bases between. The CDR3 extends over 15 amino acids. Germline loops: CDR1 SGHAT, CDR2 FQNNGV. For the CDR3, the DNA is TGTGCCAGCAGCGCACTACAGGGAATTGGAAACACCATATATTTT. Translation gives CASSALQGIGNTIYF. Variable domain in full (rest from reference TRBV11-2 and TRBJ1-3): EAGVAQSPRYKIIEKRQSVAFWCNPISGHATLYWYQQILGQGPKLLIQFQNNGVVDDSQLPKDRFSAERLKGVDSTLKIQPAKLEDSAVYLCASSALQGIGNTIYFGEGSWLTVV.

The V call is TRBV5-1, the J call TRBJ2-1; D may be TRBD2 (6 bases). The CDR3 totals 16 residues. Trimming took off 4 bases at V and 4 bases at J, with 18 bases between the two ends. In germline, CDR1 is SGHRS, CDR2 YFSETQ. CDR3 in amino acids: CASSLTGTSNYNEQFF. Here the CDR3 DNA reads TGCGCCAGCAGCCTAACCGGGACTTCAAATTACAATGAGCAGTTCTTC.

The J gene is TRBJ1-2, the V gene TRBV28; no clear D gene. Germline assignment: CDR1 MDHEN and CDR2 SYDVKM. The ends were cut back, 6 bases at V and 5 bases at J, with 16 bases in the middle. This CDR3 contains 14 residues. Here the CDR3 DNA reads TGTGCCAGCAGGCCCCCGGGTCCGAGTTATGGCTACACCTTC. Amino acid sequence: CASRPPGPSYGYTF.

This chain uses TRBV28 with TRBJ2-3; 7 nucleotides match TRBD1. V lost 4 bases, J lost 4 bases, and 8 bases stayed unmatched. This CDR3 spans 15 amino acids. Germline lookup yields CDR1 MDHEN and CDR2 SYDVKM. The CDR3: CASSSGDSMPDTQYF. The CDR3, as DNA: TGTGCCAGCAGTTCCGGGGACAGTATGCCAGATACGCAGTATTTT.

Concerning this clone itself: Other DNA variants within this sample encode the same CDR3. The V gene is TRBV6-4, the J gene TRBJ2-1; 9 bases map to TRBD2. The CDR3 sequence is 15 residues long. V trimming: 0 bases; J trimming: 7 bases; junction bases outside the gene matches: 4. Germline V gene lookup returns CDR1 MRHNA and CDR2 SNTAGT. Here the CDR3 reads CASSDSAGGYNEQFF. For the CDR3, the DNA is TGTGCCAGCAGTGACTCAGCGGGAGGTTATAATGAGCAGTTCTTC.

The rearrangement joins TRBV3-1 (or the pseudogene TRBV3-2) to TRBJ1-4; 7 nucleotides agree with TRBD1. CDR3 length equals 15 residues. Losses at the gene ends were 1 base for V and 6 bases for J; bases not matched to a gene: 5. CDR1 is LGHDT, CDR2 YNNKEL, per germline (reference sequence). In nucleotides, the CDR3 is TGTGCCAGCAGCCAAGTGGCAGGGGGATATGAAAAACTGTTTTTT. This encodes CASSQVAGGYEKLFF.

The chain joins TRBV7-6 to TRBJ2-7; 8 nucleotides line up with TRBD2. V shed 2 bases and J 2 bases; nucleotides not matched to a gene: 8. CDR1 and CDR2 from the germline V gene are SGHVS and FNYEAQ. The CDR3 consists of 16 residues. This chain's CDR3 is CASSLTGLGLAYEQYF. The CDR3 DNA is TGTGCCAGCAGCTTAACGGGACTAGGTCTTGCCTACGAGCAGTACTTC. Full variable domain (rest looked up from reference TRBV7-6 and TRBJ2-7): GAGVSQSPRYKVTKRGQDVALRCDPISGHVSLYWYRQALGQGPEFLTYFNYEAQQDKSGLPNDRFSAERPEGSISTLTIQRTEQRDSAMYRCASSLTGLGLAYEQYFGPGTRLTVT.

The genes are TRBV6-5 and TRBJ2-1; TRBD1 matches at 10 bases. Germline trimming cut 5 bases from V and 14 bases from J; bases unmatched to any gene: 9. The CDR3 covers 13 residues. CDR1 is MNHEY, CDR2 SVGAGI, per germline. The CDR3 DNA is TGTGCCAGCAGTCAGGGACAGGGGAGGGCGAAGTTCTTC. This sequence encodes CASSQGQGRAKFF.

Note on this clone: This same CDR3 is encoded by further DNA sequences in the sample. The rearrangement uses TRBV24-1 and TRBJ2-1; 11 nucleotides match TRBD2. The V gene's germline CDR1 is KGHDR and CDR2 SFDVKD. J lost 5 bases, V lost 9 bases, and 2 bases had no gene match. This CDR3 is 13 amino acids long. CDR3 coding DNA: TGTGCCACCCGGGGACTAGCGGACAATGAGCAGTTCTTC. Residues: CATRGLADNEQFF.

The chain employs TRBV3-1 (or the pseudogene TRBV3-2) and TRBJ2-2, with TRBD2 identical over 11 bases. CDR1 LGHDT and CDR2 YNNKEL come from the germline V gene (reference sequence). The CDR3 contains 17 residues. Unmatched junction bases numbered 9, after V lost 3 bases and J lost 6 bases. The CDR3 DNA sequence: TGTGCCAGCAGCCAGCCGCTAGCGGGAGGAAATTCCGGGGAGCTGTTTTTT. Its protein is CASSQPLAGGNSGELFF.

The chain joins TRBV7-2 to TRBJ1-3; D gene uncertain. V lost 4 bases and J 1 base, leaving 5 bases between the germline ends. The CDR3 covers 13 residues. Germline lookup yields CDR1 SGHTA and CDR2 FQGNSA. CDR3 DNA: TGTGCCAGCAGCTCCCATTCTGGAAACACCATATATTTT. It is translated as CASSSHSGNTIYF.

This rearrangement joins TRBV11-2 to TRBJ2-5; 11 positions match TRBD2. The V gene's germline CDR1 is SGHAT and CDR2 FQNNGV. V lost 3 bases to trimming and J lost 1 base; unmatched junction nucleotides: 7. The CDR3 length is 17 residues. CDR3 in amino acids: CASSLTGTSGIQETQYF. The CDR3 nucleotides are TGTGCCAGCAGCTTGACCGGGACTAGCGGTATCCAAGAGACCCAGTACTTC.

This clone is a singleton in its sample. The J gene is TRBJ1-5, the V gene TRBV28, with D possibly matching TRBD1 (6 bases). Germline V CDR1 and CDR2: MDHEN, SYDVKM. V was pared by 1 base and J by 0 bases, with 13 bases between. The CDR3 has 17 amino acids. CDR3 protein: CASSLSMDRYSNQPQHF. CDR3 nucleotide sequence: TGTGCCAGCAGTTTATCGATGGACAGATATAGCAATCAGCCCCAGCATTTT.